A selection of T cell receptor beta chains follows, all from one sample in a study of blood T cell repertoires in COVID-19. Libraries were prepared by immunoSEQ multiplex PCR; TCRdb keeps only in-frame clonotypes and omits some of them. This sample carries about 120,000 clones, around 84% of them seen once, and the ten largest clones take roughly an eighth. The sample taken for sequencing was peripheral blood. The receptors stem from a human donor in a cohort sampled during active COVID-19. Each CDR3 is given with its conserved first and last residue. D genes are given only for firm matches. Expanded clones get a size class; other rows say once, few or many, or leave the size out.

abundance: .
d_gene: TRBD2
j_gene: TRBJ2-5
v_gene: TRBV14
CDR3aa: CASSPGGETQYF
CDR3nt: TGTGCCAGCAGCCCGGGGGGAGAGACCCAGTACTTC

abundance: once
d_gene: .
j_gene: TRBJ2-3
v_gene: TRBV24-1
CDR3aa: CATSDLPKQGTRADTQYF
CDR3nt: TGTGCCACCAGTGATTTACCCAAACAGGGGACTAGGGCAGATACGCAGTATTTT

abundance: .
d_gene: .
j_gene: TRBJ1-5
v_gene: TRBV7-2
CDR3aa: CASSLWSGSDQPQHF
CDR3nt: TGTGCCAGCAGCTTATGGTCAGGGTCGGATCAGCCCCAGCATTTT

abundance: .
d_gene: .
j_gene: TRBJ2-3
v_gene: TRBV19
CDR3aa: CASSIEAGHPRSDTQYF
CDR3nt: TGTGCCAGTAGTATAGAAGCGGGACACCCGAGATCCGATACGCAGTATTTT

abundance: .
d_gene: TRBD1
j_gene: TRBJ1-1
v_gene: TRBV10-3
CDR3aa: CAISETTGGNTEAFF
CDR3nt: TGTGCCATCAGTGAGACGACAGGGGGCAACACTGAAGCTTTCTTT

abundance: .
d_gene: .
j_gene: TRBJ2-1
v_gene: TRBV5-1
CDR3aa: CASSLGGLHEQFF
CDR3nt: TGCGCCAGCAGCTTGGGGGGCCTCCATGAGCAGTTCTTC

abundance: once
d_gene: .
j_gene: TRBJ2-3
v_gene: TRBV15
CDR3aa: CATSRDPTDTQYF
CDR3nt: TGTGCCACCAGCAGAGACCCAACAGATACGCAGTATTTT

abundance: .
d_gene: .
j_gene: TRBJ1-5
v_gene: TRBV19
CDR3aa: CASTGGLGNQPQHF
CDR3nt: TGTGCCAGTACCGGAGGGCTGGGCAATCAGCCCCAGCATTTT

abundance: once
d_gene: TRBD2
j_gene: TRBJ2-1
v_gene: TRBV6-5
CDR3aa: CASSYSPAGGLNEQFF
CDR3nt: TGTGCCAGCAGTTACTCTCCAGCGGGGGGGCTAAATGAGCAGTTCTTC

abundance: .
d_gene: .
j_gene: TRBJ2-2
v_gene: TRBV12-3/TRBV12-4
CDR3aa: CASIKWGAGELFF
CDR3nt: TGTGCCAGCATCAAATGGGGGGCCGGGGAGCTGTTTTTT

abundance: .
d_gene: .
j_gene: TRBJ1-5
v_gene: TRBV27
CDR3aa: CASSLAGYNQPQHF
CDR3nt: TGTGCCAGCAGTTTAGCAGGGTACAATCAGCCCCAGCATTTT

abundance: .
d_gene: .
j_gene: TRBJ2-7
v_gene: TRBV7-2
CDR3aa: CASSPDPDSYRYVEQYF
CDR3nt: TGTGCCAGCAGCCCCGATCCGGACAGCTATCGTTATGTTGAGCAGTACTTC